The 13 T cell receptor beta chains given below trace back to one sample, sequenced in a study of T cell responses to AZD1222 COVID-19 vaccine. Some clones are missing from TCRdb's copy, which holds only in-frame ones; the method was immunoSEQ multiplex PCR. Here the sample spans fewer than 55,000 clones, 90% being singletons. The material sequenced was peripheral blood, taken 28 days after the second AZD1222 dose. The receptors stem from an adult who received the AZD1222 COVID-19 vaccine.

The chain employs TRBV7-2 and TRBJ1-2, with a weak D call TRBD1 (5 bases). Deletions cut 0 bases from V and 7 bases from J, with 18 bases between. This CDR3 spans 16 amino acids. The germline V gene encodes CDR1 SGHTA and CDR2 FQGNSA. The DNA for the CDR3 is TGTGCCAGCAGCTTAGCCTCCGGGAGCCAGGGTATTGGCTACACCTTC. Protein product: CASSLASGSQGIGYTF. Combining the CDR3 with reference TRBV7-2 and TRBJ1-2 gives the whole variable domain GAGVSQSPSNKVTEKGKDVELRCDPISGHTALYWYRQSLGQGLEFLIYFQGNSAPDKSGLPSDRFSAERTGGSVSTLTIQRTQQEDSAVYLCASSLASGSQGIGYTFGSGTRLTVV.

Concerning this clone itself: A junction boundary mismatches the germline segment, possibly from a read error. CDR3 sequence: CASRRDRGVFF. In DNA, the CDR3 is TGTGCCAGCAGACGTGACAGAGGGGTTTTCTTC. The gene calls are TRBV3-1 (or the pseudogene TRBV3-2) and TRBJ1-2; weak D call: TRBD1 (5 bases). This CDR3 contains 11 residues. Germline V gene sequence: CDR1 LGHDT, CDR2 YNNKEL (reference sequence).

This chain uses TRBV9 with TRBJ1-6; no clear D. The V and J ends lost 0 bases and 4 bases respectively, with 8 bases between them. The CDR3 has 15 amino acids. Germline V gene sequence: CDR1 SGDLS, CDR2 YYNGEE. The CDR3 coding sequence is TGTGCCAGCAGCGTAGACGTCATATATAATTCACCCCTCCACTTT. Translating it yields CASSVDVIYNSPLHF.

The chain employs TRBV24-1 and TRBJ1-2; D possibly corresponds to TRBD1 (6 bases). The germline gives CDR1 KGHDR, CDR2 SFDVKD. V lost 5 bases, J lost 5 bases, and 17 bases lay in between. The CDR3 sequence is 15 residues long. The CDR3 bases are TGTGCCACCAGTGGACGGGACATTACCGTGTATGGCTACACCTTC. Translated, it gives CATSGRDITVYGYTF.

The J gene is TRBJ1-2, the V gene TRBV2, with D possibly being TRBD1 (5 bases). This CDR3 contains 13 residues. V was cut by 8 bases and J by 8 bases, with 18 bases left in between. CDR1 and CDR2 (germline): SNHLY, FYNNEI. The CDR3 here is CASLPLGGYGYTF. The CDR3 DNA reads as TGTGCCAGCCTCCCCCTCGGGGGATACGGCTACACCTTC.

The chain uses TRBV15 and TRBJ1-1; no clear D gene. Trimming removed 0 bases at V and 1 base at J, with 9 bases between. The CDR3 sequence is 15 residues long. The germline gives CDR1 LNHNV, CDR2 YYDKDF (reference sequence). CDR3 sequence: CATSRDRPGNTEAFF. In nucleotides, the CDR3 is TGTGCCACCAGCAGAGATAGGCCGGGGAACACTGAAGCTTTCTTT.

The chain couples TRBV14 to TRBJ1-4; D is unresolved. The germline gives CDR1 SGHDN, CDR2 FVKESK. The germline V and J ends were trimmed by 0 bases and 0 bases, with 14 bases remaining between them. The CDR3 spans 18 residues. The CDR3 sequence is CASSQDWARVATNEKLFF. CDR3 DNA: TGTGCCAGCAGCCAAGATTGGGCTAGAGTTGCAACTAATGAAAAACTGTTTTTT. Combining the CDR3 with reference TRBV14 and TRBJ1-4 gives the whole variable domain EAGVTQFPSHSVIEKGQTVTLRCDPISGHDNLYWYRRVMGKEIKFLLHFVKESKQDESGMPNNRFLAERTGGTYSTLKVQPAELEDSGVYFCASSQDWARVATNEKLFFGSGTQLSVL.

The V call is TRBV7-8, the J call TRBJ1-2; 8 positions match TRBD1. Germline V gene lookup returns CDR1 SGHVS and CDR2 FQNEAQ. The trim removed 2 bases at V and 7 bases at J, leaving 9 bases unmatched. The length of the CDR3 is 15 residues. The CDR3 region has the DNA TGTGCCAGCAGCTTATCGGGCAGGGGGCACGGTGGCTACACCTTC. Its translation: CASSLSGRGHGGYTF. Together with reference TRBV7-8 and TRBJ1-2, the CDR3 gives the full variable domain: GAGVSQSPRYKVAKRGQDVALRCDPISGHVSLFWYQQALGQGPEFLTYFQNEAQLDKSGLPSDRFFAERPEGSVSTLKIQRTQQEDSAVYLCASSLSGRGHGGYTFGSGTRLTVV.

The chain combines TRBV11-2 with TRBJ2-1, with TRBD2 matching over 10 bases. Looked up from germline, CDR1 is SGHAT and CDR2 is FQNNGV. Trimming at V came to 2 bases and at J to 4 bases, leaving 5 bases not matched to a gene. The CDR3 sequence is 16 residues long. The CDR3 sequence is CASSLSGSGGYNEQFF. CDR3 DNA: TGTGCCAGCAGCTTATCCGGTAGCGGGGGGTACAATGAGCAGTTCTTC.

The chain links TRBV5-1 to TRBJ2-3, with D possibly matching TRBD2 (6 bases). The V end was cut by 0 bases, the J end by 3 bases, with 17 bases between. The CDR3 is 17 amino acids. Germline V gives CDR1 SGHRS, CDR2 YFSETQ. CDR3 amino acids: CASSLAVRLAKTDTQYF. CDR3 DNA sequence: TGCGCCAGCAGCTTGGCAGTCAGGCTAGCGAAGACAGATACGCAGTATTTT.

This sequence joins TRBV19 and TRBJ1-1, with 8 positions matching TRBD1. There are 17 residues in the CDR3. V lost 7 bases to trimming and J lost 0 bases; unmatched junction nucleotides: 13. CDR1 LNHDA and CDR2 SQIVND come from the germline V gene (reference sequence). The CDR3 nucleotides read TGTGCCAGTAATGGACGAGGACAGGGTAAGATGAACACTGAAGCTTTCTTT. Its translation: CASNGRGQGKMNTEAFF. Looking up the rest from reference TRBV19 and TRBJ1-1 gives the full variable domain: DGGITQSPKYLFRKEGQNVTLSCEQNLNHDAMYWYRQDPGQGLRLIYYSQIVNDFQKGDIAEGYSVSREKKESFPLTVTSAQKNPTAFYLCASNGRGQGKMNTEAFFGQGTRLTVV.

This chain joins TRBV6-1 and TRBJ2-5, with 10 bases fitting TRBD2. The J segment lost 1 base and the V segment lost 0 bases, leaving 5 bases of the junction unmatched. The CDR3 extends over 17 amino acids. Germline CDR1 and CDR2: MNHNS and SASEGT. The CDR3 sequence: CASSEAPSGGLQETQYF. As DNA, the CDR3 is TGTGCCAGCAGTGAAGCCCCTAGCGGGGGCCTCCAAGAGACCCAGTACTTC.

The chain carries TRBV3-1 (or the pseudogene TRBV3-2) and TRBJ1-1, with 7 bases fitting TRBD1. CDR3 length: 15 residues. Germline V CDR1 and CDR2: LGHDT, YNNKEL (reference sequence). V lost 1 base to trimming and J lost 6 bases; unmatched junction nucleotides: 8. The CDR3 DNA follows: TGTGCCAGCAGCCAAGGTTTTAGGCAGGGGGCTGAAGCTTTCTTT. The encoded protein is CASSQGFRQGAEAFF.